These T cell receptor beta chains were read from a single sample in a study of cytomegalovirus exposure and HLA in healthy donors. TCRdb keeps only in-frame clones here, not all; method: immunoSEQ multiplex PCR. In all, the sample yields tens of thousands of clones. The specimen was PBMCs. These receptors all stem from a man aged 55 to 70 in good health and CMV-seropositive. CDR3s include the opening cysteine and the closing phenylalanine or tryptophan. A D gene is named only where the DNA matches it firmly.

V gene: TRBV7-2
D gene: TRBD1
J gene: TRBJ2-7
CDR3 DNA: TGTGCCAGCAGATGGGACAGGGGGCCTATCTACGAGCAGTACTTC
CDR3 protein: CASRWDRGPIYEQYF

V gene: TRBV29-1
D gene: .
J gene: TRBJ1-3
CDR3 DNA: TGCAGCGTTGACCAGGGTGCAGGAAACACCATATATTTT
CDR3 protein: CSVDQGAGNTIYF

V gene: TRBV18
D gene: .
J gene: TRBJ1-2
CDR3 DNA: TGTGCCAGCTCGATACAGGGTCCTGCCTACACCTTC
CDR3 protein: CASSIQGPAYTF

V gene: TRBV5-1
D gene: TRBD2
J gene: TRBJ2-7
CDR3 DNA: TGCGCCAGCAGCTTGTCTAGCGGGAGGGCCTCCTACGAGCAGTACTTC
CDR3 protein: CASSLSSGRASYEQYF

V gene: TRBV19
D gene: .
J gene: TRBJ1-1
CDR3 DNA: TGTGCCAGTAGTATACAGGGAATGAACACTGAAGCTTTCTTT
CDR3 protein: CASSIQGMNTEAFF

V gene: TRBV5-4
D gene: .
J gene: TRBJ2-5
CDR3 DNA: TGTGCCAGCAGCTTCGAGTACCAAGAGACCCAGTACTTC
CDR3 protein: CASSFEYQETQYF

V gene: TRBV7-9
D gene: TRBD2
J gene: TRBJ2-3
CDR3 DNA: TGTGCCAGCAGCTCCCCTCGGGGCGGGGGACCGATTAGCACAGATACGCAGTATTTT
CDR3 protein: CASSSPRGGGPISTDTQYF

V gene: TRBV10-3
D gene: .
J gene: TRBJ1-1
CDR3 DNA: TGTGCCATCAGTGACGGGAACACTGAAGCTTTCTTT
CDR3 protein: CAISDGNTEAFF

V gene: TRBV5-1
D gene: TRBD2
J gene: TRBJ2-5
CDR3 DNA: TGCGCCAGCAGCTTGGAATCCGGGGCGGGGAGGGCCGGGAGGACCCAGTACTTC
CDR3 protein: CASSLESGAGRAGRTQYF

V gene: TRBV5-3
D gene: .
J gene: TRBJ2-7
CDR3 DNA: TGTGCCAGAATTACCGGGACTGGTACTGCTAACGAGCAGTACTTC
CDR3 protein: CARITGTGTANEQYF

V gene: TRBV30
D gene: .
J gene: TRBJ1-1
CDR3 DNA: TGTGCCTGGAGCCCAAAAGGGACACAAGAAACGAACACTGAAGCTTTCTTT
CDR3 protein: CAWSPKGTQETNTEAFF

V gene: TRBV7-2
D gene: .
J gene: TRBJ2-3
CDR3 DNA: TGTGCCAGCAGCTTAGTACAGGGCACAGATACGCAGTATTTT
CDR3 protein: CASSLVQGTDTQYF

V gene: TRBV2
D gene: .
J gene: TRBJ1-1
CDR3 DNA: TGTGCCAGCAGTGGACAAACTGAAGCTTTCTTT
CDR3 protein: CASSGQTEAFF

V gene: TRBV5-6
D gene: TRBD2
J gene: TRBJ2-5
CDR3 DNA: TGTGCCAGCTTGGGAGGAGGGAGGGCTGAGACCCAGTACTTC
CDR3 protein: CASLGGGRAETQYF

V gene: TRBV7-9
D gene: .
J gene: TRBJ2-3
CDR3 DNA: TGTGCCAGCAGCTTAGCCAAGGCGGTTAGCACAGATACGCAGTATTTT
CDR3 protein: CASSLAKAVSTDTQYF

V gene: TRBV4-2
D gene: .
J gene: TRBJ1-3
CDR3 DNA: TGTGCCAGCAGCCAAGGGGCAGGGATATATTTT
CDR3 protein: CASSQGAGIYF

V gene: TRBV7-9
D gene: TRBD2
J gene: TRBJ2-3
CDR3 DNA: TGTGCCAGCAGTTCGTTGGGACTAGCTGGGGATACGCAGTATTTT
CDR3 protein: CASSSLGLAGDTQYF

V gene: TRBV30
D gene: TRBD1
J gene: TRBJ1-3
CDR3 DNA: TGTGCCTGGAACAGGGGGCCTGGAAACACCATATATTTT
CDR3 protein: CAWNRGPGNTIYF

V gene: TRBV2
D gene: .
J gene: TRBJ2-7
CDR3 DNA: TGTGCCAGCAGAGCGGACAGCTTCTACGAGCAGTACTTC
CDR3 protein: CASRADSFYEQYF

V gene: TRBV29-1
D gene: TRBD2
J gene: TRBJ2-1
CDR3 DNA: TGCAGCTCGGGACTAGCGGGAGGGAGCTCCGACAATGAGCAGTTCTTC
CDR3 protein: CSSGLAGGSSDNEQFF

V gene: TRBV6-1
D gene: TRBD1
J gene: TRBJ2-7
CDR3 DNA: TGTGCCAGCAGTGAACCGGGACAGAAGACCTACGAGCAGTACTTC
CDR3 protein: CASSEPGQKTYEQYF

V gene: TRBV18
D gene: TRBD1
J gene: TRBJ1-2
CDR3 DNA: TGTGCCAGCTCACCAGACAGGGTCTATGGCTACACCTTC
CDR3 protein: CASSPDRVYGYTF

V gene: TRBV29-1
D gene: .
J gene: TRBJ2-2
CDR3 DNA: TGCAGCGTTGAGAAGCGAAGCGGGGAGCTGTTTTTT
CDR3 protein: CSVEKRSGELFF

V gene: TRBV10-2
D gene: TRBD2
J gene: TRBJ2-1
CDR3 DNA: TGCGCCAGCAGTGAGTTCTTAGCGGGAGGAACCTACAATGAGCAGTTCTTC
CDR3 protein: CASSEFLAGGTYNEQFF

V gene: TRBV15
D gene: .
J gene: TRBJ2-1
CDR3 DNA: TGTGCCACCAGCAGAGATCCGAGAGGTACGGGCTCCTACAATGAGCAGTTCTTC
CDR3 protein: CATSRDPRGTGSYNEQFF

V gene: TRBV2
D gene: TRBD1
J gene: TRBJ1-1
CDR3 DNA: TGTGCCAGCACCCTAGGACAGGAGATCACTGAAGCTTTCTTT
CDR3 protein: CASTLGQEITEAFF

V gene: TRBV29-1
D gene: TRBD1
J gene: TRBJ2-7
CDR3 DNA: TGCAGCGTTGAAGAACAACAGGGGGCCTACGAGCAGTACTTC
CDR3 protein: CSVEEQQGAYEQYF

V gene: TRBV19
D gene: TRBD1
J gene: TRBJ1-2
CDR3 DNA: TGTGCCAGTAGTATGTTCGGACAGGGAAATGGCTACACCTTC
CDR3 protein: CASSMFGQGNGYTF